This T cell receptor beta chain is drawn from a study of cytomegalovirus exposure and HLA in healthy donors. Study-level points and caveats: Generally TCR sequences proved uncommon, though certain public TCRs appeared in numerous donors. In an earlier analysis, in approximately 630 donors, most V segments appeared productive either ~87% or ~30% of the time. Later, TCR association rates were found to vary by HLA locus, highest for DRB1 and lowest for HLA-C.

The V end was cut by 0 bases, the J end by 0 bases, with 5 bases between. Per the germline V gene, CDR1 is SNHLY and CDR2 is FYNNEI. This CDR3 contains 14 residues. PCR employed 60 Vbeta and 13 Jbeta primers. The assay was immunoSEQ multiplex PCR, and TCRdb's table has in-frame clones only and misses some. Altogether 200,000 to 250,000 clones are present, more than 75% being singletons, with the ten largest covering 1% to 1.5%. Details on this clone: Its antigen remains unidentified.

The chain links TRBV2 to TRBJ1-1; unclear D gene. Sequencing input: PBMCs. The TCR originated in a human donor in good health. The CDR3 DNA follows: TGTGCCAGCAGTGAAGCGCGGGTGAACACTGAAGCTTTCTTT. This sequence encodes CASSEARVNTEAFF.